One sample yielded the 17 T cell receptor beta chains listed below, sequenced in a study of blood T cell repertoires in COVID-19. Produced via immunoSEQ multiplex PCR; TCRdb's table is partial and in-frame only. Here the sample spans about 280,000 clones, around 87% being singletons. Specimen: peripheral blood. These receptor sequences come from a woman in her thirties who had recovered from COVID-19.

The chain carries TRBV19 and TRBJ1-3; 8 nucleotides line up with TRBD1. V dropped 4 bases and J dropped 9; count of bases not matched to a gene: 11. This CDR3 has 15 residues. Germline CDR1 is LNHDA and CDR2 is SQIVND (reference sequence). The CDR3 loop reads CASSTSDRGEATIYF. In nucleotides, the CDR3 is TGTGCCAGTAGTACCTCAGACAGGGGCGAAGCCACCATATATTTT.

J is TRBJ1-1 and V is TRBV19; D might be TRBD1 (5 bases). Germline assignment: CDR1 LNHDA and CDR2 SQIVND (reference sequence). V was shortened by 6 bases and J by 6 bases, with 14 bases between the two germline ends. The CDR3 has 13 amino acids. CDR3 bases: TGTGCCAGTAGCAACGGGGGTTTAGCTGAAGCTTTCTTT. Protein: CASSNGGLAEAFF.

The chain joins TRBV7-9 to TRBJ1-4, with TRBD1 identical over 7 bases. Germline V gene data show CDR1 as SEHNR and CDR2 as FQNEAQ (reference sequence). CDR3 length equals 15 residues. With 4 bases clipped from V and 2 bases from J, the junction kept 4 bases outside the gene matches. CDR3 nucleotides: TGTGCCAGCAGCTCGTACAGGGGTACTAATGAAAAACTGTTTTTT. Residues: CASSSYRGTNEKLFF.

V usage is TRBV28 and J usage is TRBJ2-1, with 7 bases aligning to TRBD2. This CDR3 is built from 12 residues. V was pared by 9 bases and J by 6 bases, with 5 bases of the junction left unmatched. The V gene's germline CDR1 is MDHEN and CDR2 SYDVKM. The CDR3 DNA reads as TGTGCCAGTCAGAGCGGGATCAATGAGCAGTTCTTC. As protein: CASQSGINEQFF.

This clone was counted once. The J gene is TRBJ1-2, the V gene TRBV7-9; D is uncertain. CDR3 length equals 15 residues. The V end was cut by 2 bases, the J end by 8 bases, with 18 bases between. Germline V lookup: CDR1 SEHNR, CDR2 FQNEAQ (reference sequence). The CDR3 bases are TGTGCCAGCAGCTTACATGAGACATACATCGCCGGCTACACCTTC. This codes for CASSLHETYIAGYTF.

The DNA for the CDR3 is TGTGCCAGCAGCTTAGTACTCGCTAGCGAGGAGACCCAGTACTTC. This gives the protein CASSLVLASEETQYF. The J gene is TRBJ2-5, the V gene TRBV11-2; a weak D match, TRBD2 (6 bases). V gave up 1 base and J gave up 5 bases, with 14 bases separating them. The CDR3 is 15 amino acids. The germline V gene encodes CDR1 SGHAT and CDR2 FQNNGV.

This chain connects TRBV28 to TRBJ1-5; TRBD1 matches 7 bases. Germline loops: CDR1 MDHEN, CDR2 SYDVKM. The CDR3 is 15 amino acids. Trimming cost V 7 bases and J 7 bases; bases outside gene matches: 13. The CDR3 coding sequence is TGTGCCAGCAAAGGGGGCGGGTTGGTAGGACAGCCCCAGCATTTT. It translates to CASKGGGLVGQPQHF.

V is TRBV7-3 and J is TRBJ2-5; tentatively, D is TRBD1 (6 bases). Germline CDR1 reads SGHTA; CDR2 reads FQGTGA. The CDR3 has 14 amino acids. The V and J ends lost 2 bases and 7 bases respectively, with 14 bases between them. CDR3 nucleotides: TGTGCCAGCAGCTTATCATCAGGGGTGGGGACCCAGTACTTC. This gives the protein CASSLSSGVGTQYF.

The gene calls are TRBV27 and TRBJ2-1; weak D call: TRBD1 (6 bases). The CDR3 is made up of 16 amino acids. Looked up from germline, CDR1 is MNHEY and CDR2 is SMNVEV (reference sequence). V lost 8 bases to trimming and J lost 0 bases, with 17 bases between them. This CDR3 is CASGTGQRRSYNEQFF. The CDR3 DNA sequence: TGTGCCAGCGGAACTGGACAGCGACGCTCCTACAATGAGCAGTTCTTC.

The CDR3 loop reads CASSTGTGGSPLHF. For the CDR3, the DNA is TGTGCCAGCAGTACCGGGACAGGGGGCTCACCCCTCCACTTT. The rearrangement links TRBV6-5 to TRBJ1-6, with 12 positions matching TRBD1. The CDR3 totals 14 residues. J was trimmed by 10 bases and V by 5 bases; bases with no gene match: 3. Per germline, CDR1 MNHEY and CDR2 SVGAGI.

V and J are TRBV5-4 and TRBJ2-3; 12 bases agree with TRBD2. Germline V gene data show CDR1 as SGHNT and CDR2 as YYREEE (reference sequence). Trimming cost V 4 bases and J 3 bases; bases outside gene matches: 6. The CDR3 extends over 16 amino acids. CDR3 nucleotide sequence: TGTGCCAGCAGCCAAAGGACTAGCGGGACTACAGATACGCAGTATTTT. This encodes CASSQRTSGTTDTQYF.

This sequence joins TRBV7-2 and TRBJ1-2; weak D call: TRBD1 (6 bases). V was clipped by 1 base and J by 8 bases, with 14 bases between them. CDR1 and CDR2 from the germline V gene are SGHTA and FQGNSA. This CDR3 contains 14 residues. The CDR3 loop is CASSLVQGPGGYTF. The DNA of the CDR3 is TGTGCCAGCAGCTTAGTGCAGGGGCCAGGCGGCTACACCTTC. The full variable domain, in which reference TRBV7-2 and TRBJ1-2 provide the parts outside the CDR3, is GAGVSQSPSNKVTEKGKDVELRCDPISGHTALYWYRQSLGQGLEFLIYFQGNSAPDKSGLPSDRFSAERTGGSVSTLTIQRTQQEDSAVYLCASSLVQGPGGYTFGSGTRLTVV.

The V gene is TRBV2, the J gene TRBJ2-5; tentative D call: TRBD1 (6 bases). V dropped 6 bases and J dropped 5 bases, with 10 bases sitting between them. This CDR3 spans 12 amino acids. Germline V CDR1 and CDR2: SNHLY, FYNNEI. The CDR3 protein is CASRGTRETQYF. In DNA form, the CDR3 reads TGTGCCAGCAGAGGGACACGGGAGACCCAGTACTTC.

This chain links TRBV7-6 with TRBJ2-3, with D perhaps matching TRBD1 (5 bases). Germline values: CDR1 SGHVS, CDR2 FNYEAQ. This CDR3 has 18 residues. Trimming removed 1 base at V and 2 bases at J, with 19 bases between. As DNA, the CDR3 is TGTGCCAGCAGCTTAGATTTCGTTGGGGCAGCGAACACAGATACGCAGTATTTT. It encodes CASSLDFVGAANTDTQYF.

V gene TRBV2 combines with J gene TRBJ2-5, with D tentatively TRBD1 (6 bases). This CDR3 is 14 amino acids long. Germline values: CDR1 SNHLY, CDR2 FYNNEI. Trimming pared 3 bases from V and 2 bases from J, leaving 10 bases between. DNA for the CDR3: TGTGCCAGCAGTGATATGCAGGGGCAAGAGACCCAGTACTTC. This codes for CASSDMQGQETQYF.

V and J are TRBV2 and TRBJ1-6; D unresolved. Germline V gene data show CDR1 as SNHLY and CDR2 as FYNNEI. V was shortened by 4 bases and J by 10 bases, with 20 bases between the two germline ends. The CDR3 runs 16 residues. In nucleotides, the CDR3 is TGTGCCAGCAGTGTTCGGAGGCTCCGGACCTACTCACCCCTCCACTTT. It yields the protein CASSVRRLRTYSPLHF.

This sequence joins TRBV2 and TRBJ1-6; D uncertain. The CDR3 length is 15 residues. Between the trimmed V and J ends, which lost 6 bases and 3 bases, there was a span of 12 bases. CDR1 and CDR2 from the germline V gene are SNHLY and FYNNEI. CDR3 in amino acids: CASRLQLIYNSPLHF. As DNA, the CDR3 is TGTGCCAGCAGATTACAGCTAATCTATAATTCACCCCTCCACTTT. The full variable domain, completed using reference TRBV2 and TRBJ1-6, is EPEVTQTPSHQVTQMGQEVILRCVPISNHLYFYWYRQILGQKVEFLVSFYNNEISEKSEIFDDQFSVERPDGSNFTLKIRSTKLEDSAMYFCASRLQLIYNSPLHFGNGTRLTVT.